This T cell receptor beta chain comes out of a study of neurological immune-mediated disorders. Via MiXCR, TCRdb re-called the 5' RACE reads, giving one row per CDR3 protein. Here the sample spans roughly 30,000 distinct CDR3 sequences, approximately 5.3% being singletons. This clonotype was detected many times. Germline assignment: CDR1 KGHSH and CDR2 LQKENI. This CDR3 contains 15 residues. V lost 0 bases and J lost 2, with 8 bases in between. The TCR comes from a woman between 45 and 60 years old in good health. The rearrangement uses TRBV18 and TRBJ1-3; D may be TRBD1 (6 bases). The material sequenced was CD4+ T cells from blood. The CDR3 coding sequence is TGTGCCAGCTCACCACCAACAGGGACTGGAAACACCATATATTTT. Its translation: CASSPPTGTGNTIYF.